This T cell receptor (beta chain) was profiled in a study of blood T cell repertoires in COVID-19. Assay: immunoSEQ multiplex PCR; the TCRdb copy retains only in-frame clones and omits some. Of 330,000 or so clones in the sample, 80% to 90% were seen once. The source of this sequence is a man aged 25-45 years with COVID-19, enrolled during active disease. Sequencing was carried out using peripheral blood.

The CDR3 is CASSGQGSNQPQHF. The CDR3 coding sequence is TGTGCCAGTAGTGGACAGGGGAGCAATCAGCCCCAGCATTTT. This sequence joins TRBV19 and TRBJ1-5; 9 nucleotides match TRBD1. In germline, CDR1 is LNHDA, CDR2 SQIVND (reference sequence). V dropped 5 bases and J dropped 1; count of bases not matched to a gene: 0. CDR3 length: 14 residues.